The TCR beta chain under discussion was sequenced for a study of neurological immune-mediated disorders. TCRdb redid the calling of the 5' RACE reads with MiXCR, one entry per CDR3 protein. The sample records about 35,000 distinct CDR3 sequences, about 3.8% being singletons. Germline CDR1 reads SGHDN; CDR2 reads FVKESK. Trimming shortened V by 0 bases and J by 4 bases, and 18 bases separated the two germline ends. The CDR3 spans 17 residues. This clonotype came up many times. Its antigen is unknown. Whole-study results and caveats: Expanded clones shared no CDR3 amino acid sequences across subjects, suggesting private repertoires in all groups. With the multiple sclerosis repertoire cluster, neither clinical nor MRI features showed any association.

2 million unsorted PBMCs were stored in RNAlater at -80 °C before RNA extraction. The rearrangement uses TRBV14 and TRBJ2-5; a weak D match, TRBD2 (6 bases). The source of this sequence is a man aged 25 to 45 with multiple sclerosis. The sequenced sample was PBMCs. CDR3 nucleotide sequence: TGTGCCAGCAGCCAAGATCTTCTGGCGGGGCTCTCAGAGACCCAGTACTTC. Encoded protein: CASSQDLLAGLSETQYF.